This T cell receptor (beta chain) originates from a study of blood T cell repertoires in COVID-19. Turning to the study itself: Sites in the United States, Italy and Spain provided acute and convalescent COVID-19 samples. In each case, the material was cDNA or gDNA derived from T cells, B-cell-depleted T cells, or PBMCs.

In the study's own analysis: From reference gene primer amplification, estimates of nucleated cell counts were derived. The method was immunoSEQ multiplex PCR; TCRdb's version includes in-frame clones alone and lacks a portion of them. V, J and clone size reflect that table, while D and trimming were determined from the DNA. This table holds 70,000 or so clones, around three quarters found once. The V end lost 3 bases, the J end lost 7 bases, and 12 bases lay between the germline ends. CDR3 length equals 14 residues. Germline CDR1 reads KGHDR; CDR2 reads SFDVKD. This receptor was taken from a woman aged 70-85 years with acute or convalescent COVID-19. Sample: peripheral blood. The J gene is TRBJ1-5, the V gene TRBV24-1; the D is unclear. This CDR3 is CATSDGRRTQPQHF. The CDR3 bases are TGTGCCACCAGTGATGGGAGACGAACGCAGCCCCAGCATTTT.